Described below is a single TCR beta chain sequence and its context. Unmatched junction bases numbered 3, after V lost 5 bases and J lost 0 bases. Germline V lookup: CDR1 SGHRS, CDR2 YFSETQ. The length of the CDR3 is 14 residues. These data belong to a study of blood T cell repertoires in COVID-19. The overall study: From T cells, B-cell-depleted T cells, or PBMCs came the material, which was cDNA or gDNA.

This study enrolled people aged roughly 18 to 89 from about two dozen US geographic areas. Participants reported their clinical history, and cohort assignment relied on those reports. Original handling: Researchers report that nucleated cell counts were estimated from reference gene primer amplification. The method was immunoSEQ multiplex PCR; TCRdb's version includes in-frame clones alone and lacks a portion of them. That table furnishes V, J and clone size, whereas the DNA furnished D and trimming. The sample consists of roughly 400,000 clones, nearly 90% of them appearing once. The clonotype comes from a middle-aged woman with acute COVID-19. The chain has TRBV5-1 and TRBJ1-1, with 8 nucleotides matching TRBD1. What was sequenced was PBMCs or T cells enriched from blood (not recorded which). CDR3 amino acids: CASRQGGMNTEAFF. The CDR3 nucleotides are TGCGCCAGCAGACAGGGGGGGATGAACACTGAAGCTTTCTTT.